These T cell receptor beta chains were read from a single sample in a study of T cell repertoires and Cas9 in healthy adults. Sequenced by immunoSEQ multiplex PCR; TCRdb stores in-frame clones only, minus some. This table has about 20,000 clones, about 90% appearing once. Sequences were obtained from CD4+ effector T cells (CD127+, CD25-, CD137-, CD154-) from PBMCs; culture status not recorded. The source is a human donor in good health. Each CDR3 is given with its conserved first and last residue. D genes are given only for firm matches. The listing skips clone size in some rows; elsewhere it reads once, few, many or a size class.

cdr3_nt cdr3_aa clone_size d_call j_call v_call
TGTGCCAGCAGAAAGAGCGGGAGAAAGGCCAATGAGCAGTTCTTC CASRKSGRKANEQFF . . TRBJ2-1 TRBV21-1
TGTGCCAGCAGCTTAGCGATGACTAGCGGCACAGATACGCAGTATTTT CASSLAMTSGTDTQYF . TRBD2 TRBJ2-3 TRBV7-2
TGCGCCAGCAGCCTTGGACGTGGCACAGATACGCAGTATTTT CASSLGRGTDTQYF once . TRBJ2-3 TRBV5-1
TGTGCCAGCAGTGAACTAGCGGGAGGGTACAATGAGCAGTTCTTC CASSELAGGYNEQFF few TRBD2 TRBJ2-1 TRBV6-1
TGCGCCAGCTCTTTGACAGGGACGAACACCGGGGAGCTGTTTTTT CASSLTGTNTGELFF . TRBD1 TRBJ2-2 TRBV5-1
TGTGCCAGCAGCTCAGGGACCCCAGAACGGTCTGGCTACACCTTC CASSSGTPERSGYTF . . TRBJ1-2 TRBV7-9
TGTGCCACTGGACAGGGGAAGACGGCAGATACGCAGTATTTT CATGQGKTADTQYF . TRBD1 TRBJ2-3 TRBV5-4
TGTGCCAGCAGTTTCCCTAACCTTCTCGGGGAGCTGTTTTTT CASSFPNLLGELFF . . TRBJ2-2 TRBV27
TGTGCCATCAGTGCCACGGAGGGGGCCAACGTCCTGACTTTC CAISATEGANVLTF few . TRBJ2-6 TRBV10-3
TGTGCCAGCAGTTCCCATTTAGCGGGGAGCTCCTACAATGAGCAGTTCTTC CASSSHLAGSSYNEQFF . TRBD2 TRBJ2-1 TRBV28
TGTGCCAGCAGCCAAGATCCCAGGTACAATGAGCAGTTCTTC CASSQDPRYNEQFF . . TRBJ2-1 TRBV14